The rows below give T cell receptor beta chains drawn from one sample of a study of blood T cells in healthy people across ages. Via MiXCR, TCRdb re-called the 5' RACE reads, giving one row per CDR3 protein. The sample comprises 800,000 or so distinct CDR3 sequences, 46% of which are singletons, and 15% to 20% rests with the top ten. Sequencing was carried out using blood. Every receptor here comes from a man older than 75 in good health. Both conserved end residues are part of each CDR3. D genes are given only for firm matches. For some rows the clone size is stated as once, few or many, or as a class when expanded; others skip it.

V: TRBV5-1; D: TRBD2; J: TRBJ2-1; size: .; DNA: TGCGCCAGCGATAAGGGGGGACTAGCGCGGTACAATGAGCAGTTCTTC; CDR3: CASDKGGLARYNEQFF
V: TRBV20-1; D: TRBD2; J: TRBJ2-7; size: few; DNA: TGCAGTGCTGCCGACAAGCGGGAGGGCCCCTACGAGCAGTACTTC; CDR3: CSAADKREGPYEQYF
V: TRBV10-3; D: .; J: TRBJ2-1; size: .; DNA: TGTGCCATCAGTGAGTCGGACAACAATGAGCAGTTCTTC; CDR3: CAISESDNNEQFF
V: TRBV12-3/TRBV12-4; D: .; J: TRBJ2-7; size: many; DNA: TGTGCCAGCAGTTTCGCAGGACTACCTTCCGAGCAGTACTTC; CDR3: CASSFAGLPSEQYF
V: TRBV29-1; D: .; J: TRBJ2-7; size: .; DNA: TGCAGCGTTGAAACCCCGAAACCTCTACTGCCGAGGTACAATGAGCAGTACTTC; CDR3: CSVETPKPLLPRYNEQYF
V: TRBV29-1; D: .; J: TRBJ2-3; size: few; DNA: TGCAGCGTTGAGCCCGATAAGGGTGTTACGCAGTATTTT; CDR3: CSVEPDKGVTQYF
V: TRBV5-1; D: .; J: TRBJ2-5; size: few; DNA: TGCGCCAGCAGCTGGGGGCCGAGCCAAGAGACCCAGTACTTC; CDR3: CASSWGPSQETQYF
V: TRBV2; D: .; J: TRBJ2-3; size: .; DNA: TGTGCCAGCGGTCGACTCCCCACAGATACGCAGTATTTT; CDR3: CASGRLPTDTQYF
V: TRBV20-1; D: .; J: TRBJ2-5; size: .; DNA: TGCAGTGCCATTGTCACAGGAGAGGGTGAGCAGTACTTC; CDR3: CSAIVTGEGEQYF
V: TRBV7-2; D: .; J: TRBJ2-1; size: .; DNA: TGTACCAGCAGCATTTCGACGGGAAACAATGAGCAGTTCTTC; CDR3: CTSSISTGNNEQFF
V: TRBV29-1; D: TRBD1; J: TRBJ1-2; size: .; DNA: TGCAGCGTTGGGGTAGGGGGCTCCTATGGCTACACCTTC; CDR3: CSVGVGGSYGYTF
V: TRBV7-2; D: TRBD2; J: TRBJ2-7; size: .; DNA: TGTGCCAGCAGCCATAGGACTAGCGGGAGTAGCGAGCAGTACTTC; CDR3: CASSHRTSGSSEQYF
V: TRBV5-1; D: TRBD2; J: TRBJ2-3; size: few; DNA: TGCGCCACCAGGGGACTAGCGGCAGATACGCAGTATTTT; CDR3: CATRGLAADTQYF
V: TRBV7-2; D: .; J: TRBJ2-3; size: few; DNA: TGTGCCAGCAGCTCGGAGGCGGAAGATACGCAGTATTTT; CDR3: CASSSEAEDTQYF
V: TRBV7-2; D: TRBD2; J: TRBJ2-1; size: .; DNA: TGTGCCAGCAGGCCCCGACTAGCGGGGAGGGAGCAGTTCTTC; CDR3: CASRPRLAGREQFF
V: TRBV7-2; D: TRBD1; J: TRBJ1-2; size: .; DNA: TGTGCCAGCAGCTCACAACCGGGACAGAACTATGGCTACACCTTC; CDR3: CASSSQPGQNYGYTF
V: TRBV20-1; D: .; J: TRBJ2-1; size: many; DNA: TGCAGTGCTACCATCGGGCCCCGAAGGCCCTACAATGAGCAGTTCTTC; CDR3: CSATIGPRRPYNEQFF
V: TRBV20-1; D: TRBD2; J: TRBJ2-4; size: .; DNA: TGCAGCGGGACTAGCCAATACATTCAGTACTTC; CDR3: CSGTSQYIQYF
V: TRBV2; D: .; J: TRBJ2-1; size: .; DNA: TGTGCCAGCAGCGCTGAAAGCTACAATGAGCAGTTCTTC; CDR3: CASSAESYNEQFF
V: TRBV20-1; D: TRBD2; J: TRBJ2-3; size: few; DNA: TGCAGTGCTATGCCTAGCGGGAGGAGCACAGATACGCAGTATTTT; CDR3: CSAMPSGRSTDTQYF
V: TRBV11-2; D: TRBD2; J: TRBJ2-1; size: .; DNA: TGTGCCAGCAGCTTAATGTCTGCGGGAGGAGACAATGAGCAGTTCTTC; CDR3: CASSLMSAGGDNEQFF
V: TRBV20-1; D: TRBD1; J: TRBJ2-3; size: few; DNA: TGCAGTGCTAGATCGACAGGGTGGAGGTCAGATACGCAGTATTTT; CDR3: CSARSTGWRSDTQYF
V: TRBV6-2/TRBV6-3; D: .; J: TRBJ2-2; size: .; DNA: TGTGCCAGCAAGCGACTAGAGAACACCGGGGAGCTGTTTTTT; CDR3: CASKRLENTGELFF
V: TRBV10-3; D: TRBD1; J: TRBJ2-2; size: few; DNA: TGTGCCATCAGTGAGTTCGGGACAGGGGCCACCGGGGAGCTGTTTTTT; CDR3: CAISEFGTGATGELFF
V: TRBV18; D: TRBD2; J: TRBJ2-1; size: .; DNA: TGTGCCAGCTCACCCTCTAGCGGGAGGGCGAATGAGCAGTTCTTC; CDR3: CASSPSSGRANEQFF
V: TRBV28; D: TRBD1; J: TRBJ2-7; size: .; DNA: TGTGCCAGCACTTTACCGGGACAGGGGGGCGAGCAGTACTTC; CDR3: CASTLPGQGGEQYF
V: TRBV28; D: TRBD1; J: TRBJ1-2; size: few; DNA: TGTGCCAGCAGGGGGACAGGGGGGGACTATGGCTACACCTTC; CDR3: CASRGTGGDYGYTF
V: TRBV4-2; D: TRBD2; J: TRBJ2-6; size: .; DNA: TGTGCCAGCAGCCTCGGGACTAGCGGGAGTTCTGGGGCCAACGTCCTGACTTTC; CDR3: CASSLGTSGSSGANVLTF
V: TRBV10-3; D: .; J: TRBJ2-7; size: few; DNA: TGTGCCATCAGTGACGGGATCCTTGGGGACGAGCAGTACTTC; CDR3: CAISDGILGDEQYF
V: TRBV27; D: TRBD1; J: TRBJ2-3; size: few; DNA: TGTGCCAGCAGTTTCCGTTGGACAGGGATAAGCACAGATACGCAGTATTTT; CDR3: CASSFRWTGISTDTQYF
V: TRBV7-3; D: TRBD2; J: TRBJ2-7; size: .; DNA: TGTGCCAGCAGCTTATCAGGGACTAGCGGCTACGAGCAGTACTTC; CDR3: CASSLSGTSGYEQYF
V: TRBV6-2/TRBV6-3; D: .; J: TRBJ2-1; size: .; DNA: TGTGCCGGCAGTTACTCCCTTTCCGGCGGCTCCTACAATGAGCAGTTCTTC; CDR3: CAGSYSLSGGSYNEQFF
V: TRBV6-6; D: TRBD1; J: TRBJ1-5; size: .; DNA: TGTGCCAGCAGTTACGACAGGGGGTTCTATCAGCCCCAGCATTTT; CDR3: CASSYDRGFYQPQHF
V: TRBV12-3/TRBV12-4; D: .; J: TRBJ2-1; size: .; DNA: TGTGCCAGCAGTTTTCGAGGTTATGACAGTGAGCAGTTCTTC; CDR3: CASSFRGYDSEQFF
V: TRBV7-2; D: .; J: TRBJ2-4; size: .; DNA: TGTGCCAGCAGCTTAAATGGACAATCCTTGCAGCAGTACTTC; CDR3: CASSLNGQSLQQYF